This T cell receptor beta chain was documented in a study of T cell responses to AZD1222 COVID-19 vaccine (dated by TCRdb to the early 2020s). Turning to the overall study: AZD1222 recipients given second doses at about 4 weeks or at about 12 weeks were pooled, since spike-specific TCR depth and breadth were not found to differ between the two schedules. TCR sequencing was performed for 233 trial participants, of whom around 200 were given two doses of AZD1222 and some 26 were given two doses of MenACWY control vaccine. Enrollment into the trials was organized by age into subgroups of 18-55, 56-69 and 70-plus years, and those subgroups contained about 160, 30 and 59 TCR-sequenced participants, respectively.

General study outcomes and caveats: The 56-69-year group was small, and its depth increase did not reach significance, likely because of low power. After two AZD1222 doses, both the breadth and the depth of spike-specific TCRs were significantly higher than at day 0 and than in MenACWY recipients. The whole spike protein was spanned by vaccine-associated CD4 TCRs, and dominant responses were seen in regions 160-218 and 743-854. Conclusions about previously exposed vaccinees are limited because only five to seven AZD1222 recipients were SARS-CoV-2 seropositive at baseline. Because no day 14 peak-response samples were available, the repertoires could be characterized only after the peak T cell response. Reportedly, close to half of the unique spike-specific TCRs recognized epitopes lying outside the regions that are mutated in the B.1.351 and B.1.1.7 variants. Most participants were white British and females outnumbered males, and the authors suggested that clonal diversity may have been underestimated.

Reading the label with the study, this specimen's time point is: baseline before first vaccination. Samples from vaccinated people were obtained from the UK trials COV001 and COV002, which included a single-blind randomized controlled phase 2/3 trial of AZD1222 (ChAdOx1 nCoV-19) in healthy adults. Trial participant PBMC samples were collected at day 0 and day 28 after the second dose for TCRbeta chain sequencing. The germline V gene gives CDR1 as SNHLY and CDR2 as FYNNEI. Germline trimming: 6 bases from V, 2 bases from J; junction bases outside gene matches: 7. The CDR3 covers 15 residues, taking in both the cysteine and the phenylalanine. The read is trimmed to its CDR3 DNA, 45 bases read in frame from base 1. The CDR3 regions of human TCRbeta chains were subjected to immunosequencing. As for the authors' bioinformatics: TCRs in the repertoires were matched against a reference library of SARS-CoV-2-specific TCRs that had been generated with the MIRA antigen-specificity platform. Breadth meant the fraction of unique TCRs that were SARS-CoV-2-associated, whereas depth meant the fraction of total T cells that were SARS-CoV-2-associated. Using the MIRA data, each spike-specific TCR was assigned both to the spike region to which the TCR was reactive and to a CD4 or CD8 class. Log10-transformed breadth and depth values were compared by one-way ANOVA with Sidak's multiple comparisons tests. The source is immuneACCESS, and TCRdb retained only in-frame sequences with V and J called. Part of the clones is not carried over; for the studies checked, unresolved V genes explain less than half of this, and the remainder is unexplained. The DNA gave D and trimming, while V, J and clone size come from that table. This sample gives under 150,000 clones in total; 91% of them show up just once. Under 3.5% of the sample rests with the top ten.

About this clone itself: The antigen it binds to is not known. No base quality information exists; no much larger clone differs at one position.

The chain was built from TRBV2 and TRBJ2-7, and 10 junctional nucleotides match TRBD2. This sequence was found in an adult in good health. The sequencing used peripheral blood, collected on day 0 of AZD1222 vaccination. In nucleotide form, the sequence is TGTGCCAGCAGCCTTCTAGCGGGAGTAACCTACGAGCAGTACTTC. Its protein is CASSLLAGVTYEQYF.